This T cell receptor beta chain was sequenced during a study of cytomegalovirus exposure and HLA in healthy donors (dated by TCRdb to 2017 to 2019). Notes on the research overall: An earlier analysis of about 560 of the donors reported around 280 Gb of sequence data and approximately 120 million unique TCR beta sequences obtained from around 190 million T cells. About 280 gigabases of sequencing data and 91 million or so unique TCR sequences made up an early release that covered over 550 HLA-typed donors. The genetic ancestry cluster associated with self-reported Caucasian donors included 81% of the 398 genotyped donors. The aim of the study was to test whether cataloging public T cell receptors could identify signatures of past pathogen exposure. The study profiled the T cell repertoires of 500 to 800 subjects by immunosequencing and related them to cytomegalovirus serostatus. Along with the approximately 650-subject first cohort, a separate validation cohort of 120 different subjects was used. To predict cytomegalovirus infection status, the study brought together high-throughput TCR immunosequencing, statistical association of individual TCRs with disease status, and machine learning. To study patterns of TCR occurrence, a later analysis re-analyzed previously published TCR beta repertoires from 650 to 750 donors and added high-resolution HLA genotyping. Rather than using new phenotypic data, the later analysis identified candidate immune exposures from TCR beta sequences and from how often those sequences occurred across donors. An earlier analysis of roughly 600 of the donors used high-throughput TCR beta sequencing to judge whether each TCR beta V gene segment behaved as functional or pseudogenic. Alongside the repertoire data, information on donor age, sex, ethnicity and CMV serostatus was compiled. Genome-wide SNP genotypes for about 65% of the 666 donors were used in a later genetic analysis, which treated that subset as a discovery cohort. All discovery cohort repertoires had been generated using a single sequencing platform. HLA typing covered class I and class II loci at four-digit resolution. The number of typed donors differed by locus: about 620-630 for A, B, C, DRB1 and DQB1; 500 to 550 for DQA1; about 600 for DPA1; and 400 to 480 for DPB1. A handful of DR-DQ haplotypes were handled as single units for association and clustering because linkage in the cohort was strong. Among roughly 400 genotyped donors of the cohort, an average of around 240,000 unique TCR beta nucleotide sequences were sequenced per donor, roughly a sixth of them non-productive.

In total, approximately 610 healthy bone marrow donors made up the cohort. At the time of sampling, all cohort members were nominally healthy, though unrecorded immune exposures were likely present. The donor tested CMV seronegative and was one of the 352 seronegative cohort members. Each donor provided a peripheral blood sample, and peripheral blood mononuclear cells were used for TCR beta sequencing. The Qiagen DNeasy Blood Extraction Kit was used to extract genomic DNA from the blood cell samples. Trimming removed 6 bases from V and 2 bases from J; the gene matches leave 3 bases unexplained. The CDR3 has 14 amino acids, counting the end cysteine and phenylalanine. Only CDR3 DNA is held: 42 bases, read in frame from base 1. In the germline V gene (reference sequence), CDR1 corresponds to MNHNY and CDR2 to SVGAGI. Worth noting for this clone: What antigen it recognizes has not been identified.

Overall study outcomes, separate from this receptor: The study gave a list of 150 to 200 TCR beta chains associated with cytomegalovirus. A later genetic analysis reported fewer N-insertions in productive TCRs among donors in an Asian-associated ancestry cluster than the roughly 670-donor mean. Most TCR sequences were seen in very few donors, while some public TCRs were found in many individuals. Because HLA typing was unavailable for some donors at each locus, only the typed subset was used in association tests. The only immune exposure information available for the cohort was CMV serostatus. Sequencing depth was assumed to be roughly uniform across donors in the presence/absence analyses, though that assumption may not hold. The sequencing pipeline was judged likely to have produced a cluster of highly shared sequence variants as a technical artifact. Specific HLA alleles were associated with 15,000 to 20,000 TCR beta sequences at a false discovery rate of 0.05 in a later analysis. In a later analysis, HLA-associated TCR beta chains were found to be more clonally expanded and to have lower generation probabilities than equally common non-associated chains. In a later analysis, several top co-occurrence clusters were reported to appear linked to parvovirus B19, influenza, CMV and Epstein-Barr virus. Over 15 rarely observed V segments, including chromosome 9 orphons, were excluded from the earlier analysis of several hundred of the donors because counts were too low. Cytomegalovirus status was reported to be diagnosed by the classifier with high specificity and sensitivity in both the original and validation cohorts. In a later analysis, the rate of TCR association differed among HLA loci, with DRB1 alleles having the most associated TCRs and HLA-C alleles having the fewest. Broadly in line with IMGT annotations, most TCR beta V segments showed up in productive rearrangements about 87% or about 30% of the time in an earlier analysis of roughly 590 of the donors. V-gene and J-gene trimming of TCR beta chains was associated with a missense DCLRE1C variant in a later genetic analysis, and the association was replicated in an independent cohort. Strong co-occurrence of HLA alleles, especially DR and DQ, made assigning TCR associations to individual alleles difficult. Linkage disequilibrium might explain the correlated functional status among segregating V segments, but an unknown experimental factor could not be excluded. In vitro tests confirmed that a few of the cytomegalovirus-associated TCR beta chains recognize cytomegalovirus antigens. According to the authors, the approach could potentially be generalized to other disease states and immunological phenotypes. The cohort was sequenced for TCR beta chains only, and without alpha or paired-chain data the features that could be detected were limited. A further reported finding was that TCR beta sequences accurately predicted the HLA-A and HLA-B alleles for most subjects in the first cohort. Most CMV-associated TCR beta chains appeared to be HLA-restricted in a later analysis, and the HLA associations seemed to be driven largely by CMV exposure. Some IMGT-functional V segments, including TRBV6-2 and TRBV6-3, could not be distinguished by the 87-base-pair reads and were therefore excluded.

Libraries were made using the immunoSEQ multiplex PCR assay. The multiplex PCR relied on a mix of 60 forward primers for TCR Vbeta segments and 13 reverse primers for TCR Jbeta segments. Amplification of the CDR3 region of rearranged TCR beta genes was performed with a multiplex PCR assay on genomic DNA. The amplified TCR beta libraries were sequenced on the Illumina HiSeq System as 87-base-pair reads. On the authors' methods: A later analysis tallied around 82 million unique TCR beta chains across the 700 or so repertoires, and some 12 million of those chains were shared by two or more donors. A nearest-neighbor algorithm error-corrected the raw reads and collapsed the reads into unique sequences, merging closely related sequences to remove PCR and sequencing errors. V, D and J gene segments were assigned by aligning CDR3 sequences to IMGT reference sequences. Each retained sequence needed at least a six-nucleotide match to both a V gene segment and a J gene segment. Rearrangements were classified as productive when the CDR3 lacked stop codons and remained in frame with V and J, and all other rearrangements were classified as non-productive. Following IMGT convention, CDR3 was defined as the stretch from the second conserved V-encoded cysteine up to the conserved J-encoded phenylalanine. Sequences without an unambiguous match to a single V gene segment were excluded from the earlier analysis of 587 of the donors. In an earlier analysis of around 600 of the donors, V segments were called functional above 56.7% productive rearrangements and were called segregating when the between-donor standard deviation exceeded 5%. A statistical classification framework was built for diagnosing cytomegalovirus status from the catalog of TCR beta chain sequences. In a later analysis, TCR nucleotide sequences were compared against IMGT/GENE-DB human TR gene sequences so that V and J genes could be assigned. In a later analysis, CDR3 sequences and most-parsimonious VDJ recombination scenarios were assigned using the TCRdist pipeline. In a later analysis, each TCR beta chain was defined by its CDR3 amino acid sequence together with its V-gene family, and reads lacking a unique V-gene family were excluded. As a way to deal with suspected cross-contamination and a sequencing artifact, a later analysis dropped 640 or so nucleotide sequences that were highly shared and had low generation probability. In a later analysis, a clonal expansion index for each public chain was calculated from normalized within-repertoire ranks of inferred template counts. Generation probabilities in a later analysis came from a VDJ recombination model fitted to out-of-frame rearrangements, and those results were checked against IGoR. In a later analysis, TCR-TCR, TCR-HLA and TCR-CMV co-occurrence was scored with hypergeometric tests, and a repertoire-size bias correction was applied to TCR pairs. To estimate false discovery rates, a later analysis permuted the HLA or CMV assignments 20 times. A later analysis grouped co-occurring TCRs with DBSCAN, adding TCRdist sequence similarity when clustering within HLA-allele-positive subsets. Co-occurrence clustering excluded repertoires with fewer than 30,000 or more than 120,000 public chains, plus five with anomalous nucleotide sharing. The immuneACCESS repertoire file appears here via TCRdb, limited to in-frame rearrangements. These files lack a portion of the clones; in checked studies, under half of the deficit traces to unresolved V genes, and the cause of the others is not known. The DNA was the basis for D and trimming; V, J and clone size are from that table. This sample's clone table shows roughly 100,000 clones. Jointly, the top ten make up around 3.6% of the sample.

The rearranged segments are TRBV6-6 and TRBJ2-3; TRBD2 matches 9 bases in the middle. The material sequenced was PBMCs. The clonotype was recovered from a woman between 25 and 40 years old in good health and CMV-seronegative. This receptor carries the CDR3 CASSSSGITDTQYF. The nucleotide sequence is TGTGCCAGCAGCTCTAGCGGGATCACAGATACGCAGTATTTT.